This TCR beta chain was sequenced during a study of CD8 T cells in Susac syndrome. CDR3 size: 17 residues. CDR1 is SEHNR and CDR2 is FQNEAQ in the germline V gene (reference sequence). Unmatched junction bases numbered 10, after V lost 5 bases and J lost 1 base. It was with random hexamers that roughly 0.45 to 1 ug RNA was reverse transcribed. TCRdb re-called the immunoSEQ multiplex PCR reads with MiXCR, one entry per CDR3 protein. The table has 150,000 or so distinct CDR3 sequences, about 96% seen once. The rearrangement uses TRBV7-9 and TRBJ1-1; 10 bases are shared with TRBD1. The clonotype was recovered from a human donor with Susac syndrome. Source material: CD4+ T cells from PBMCs. The DNA of the CDR3 is TGTGCCAGCAGCCCCCGAATCGACAGGGGGCGGAACACTGAAGCTTTCTTT. Translated, it gives CASSPRIDRGRNTEAFF.